This T cell receptor beta chain was sequenced for a study of T cell responses to AZD1222 COVID-19 vaccine. Study-wide findings and caveats: Clonal diversity was possibly underestimated, and the donors were mostly white British, with more females. Vaccination with two AZD1222 doses was followed by a rise in Spike-specific TCR breadth and depth. Baseline seropositivity occurred in only a handful of AZD1222 recipients.

Some clones are missing from TCRdb's copy, which holds only in-frame ones; the method was immunoSEQ multiplex PCR. Found here are some 120,000 clones, 65% to 90% of them singletons; the top ten hold roughly a quarter. Notes on this clone: Antigen unknown.

This sequence was found in an adult who received the AZD1222 COVID-19 vaccine. Sample: peripheral blood, taken 28 days after the second AZD1222 dose.

CDR3 sequence (DNA): TGTGCCAGCAGTTATTCCACTGAAGCTTTCTTT. Translating it yields CASSYSTEAFF. This sequence joins TRBV2 and TRBJ1-1; unclear D gene. The V and J ends lost 5 bases and 4 bases respectively, with 5 bases between them. The germline gives CDR1 SNHLY, CDR2 FYNNEI. The CDR3 covers 11 residues.